One T cell receptor beta chain is described in this entry. Germline loops: CDR1 KGHSH, CDR2 LQKENI. The CDR3 runs to 16 residues. With V trimmed by 2 bases and J by 3 bases, 8 bases remained unmatched. TCRdb's table, derived via immunoSEQ multiplex PCR, lists solely in-frame clones and lacks some. The sample lists tens of thousands of clones, roughly 80% occurring once. These data originate in a study of PD-1 blockade in classical Hodgkin lymphoma. Specified time point: cycle 4 day 1 (C4D1), after less than 7 weeks of nivolumab. All patients experienced relapse after autologous stem cell transplantation, and brentuximab vedotin exposure was variable. Researchers report purifying CD4+ T cells from thawed PBMCs by magnetic negative selection.

The chain is built from TRBV18 and TRBJ1-2; TRBD1 agrees at 8 bases. The source of this sequence is a human donor with classical Hodgkin lymphoma. This material consisted of CD4+ T cells from blood, taken before the fourth cycle of nivolumab. This chain's CDR3 is CASSPSPGGAHYGYTF. CDR3 nucleotide sequence: TGTGCCAGCTCACCATCCCCAGGGGGCGCTCACTATGGCTACACCTTC.